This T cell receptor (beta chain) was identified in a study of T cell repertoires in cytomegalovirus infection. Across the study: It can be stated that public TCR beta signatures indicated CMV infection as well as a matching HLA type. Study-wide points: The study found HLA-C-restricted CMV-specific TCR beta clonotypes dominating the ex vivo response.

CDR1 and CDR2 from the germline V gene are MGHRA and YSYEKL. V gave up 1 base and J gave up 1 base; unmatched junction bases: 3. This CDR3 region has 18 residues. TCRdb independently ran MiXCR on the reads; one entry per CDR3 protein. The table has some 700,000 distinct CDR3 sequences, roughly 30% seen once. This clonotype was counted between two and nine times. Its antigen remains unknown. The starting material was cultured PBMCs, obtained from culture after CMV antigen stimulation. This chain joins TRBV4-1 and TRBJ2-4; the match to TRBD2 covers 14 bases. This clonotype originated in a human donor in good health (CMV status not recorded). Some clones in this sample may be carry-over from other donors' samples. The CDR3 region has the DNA TGCGCCAGCAGCCAAGGACTAGCGGGAGGGAGGGCCAAAAACATTCAGTACTTC. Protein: CASSQGLAGGRAKNIQYF.